This T cell receptor (beta chain) was sequenced for a study of cytomegalovirus exposure and HLA in healthy donors. PCR employed 60 Vbeta and 13 Jbeta primers. TCRdb keeps only in-frame clones here, not all; method: immunoSEQ multiplex PCR. The sample holds around 90,000 clones, just under 80% seen once. Germline V lookup: CDR1 MDHEN, CDR2 SYDVKM. The CDR3 totals 17 residues. V was trimmed by 4 bases and J by 4 bases, leaving 20 bases between them. The J gene is TRBJ2-1, the V gene TRBV28, with D tentatively TRBD2 (5 bases). The TCR was taken from a woman aged 35 to 49 in good health and CMV-seronegative. The sequenced sample consisted of PBMCs. The CDR3 DNA reads as TGTGCCAGCAGTTCGGCTAGCTCAGCCGTAAATTACAATGAGCAGTTCTTC. This translates into CASSSASSAVNYNEQFF.